Each of the 15 T cell receptor beta chains below was sequenced from the same sample in a study of beta chain features in type 1 diabetes. Study-level points and caveats: There was a moderate but significant shortening of TCRB CDR3s in all four CD4+ subsets of Type 1 diabetes patients.

Reverse transcribing all isolated RNA meant expressed TCRB transcripts were sequenced. Clones were sequenced by immunoSEQ multiplex PCR, and TCRdb holds only the in-frame ones, with some missing. This sample has hundreds of thousands of clones, with more than 12% found just once. Their recognized antigens are unknown. Sequencing was carried out using naive CD4+ T cells from blood. All receptors come from a man aged 18 to 35 with type 1 diabetes.

The gene calls are TRBV9 and TRBJ2-3; the D is unclear. Trimming removed 6 bases at V and 1 base at J, with 18 bases between. The CDR3 has 16 amino acids. CDR1 is SGDLS, CDR2 YYNGEE, per germline. As DNA, the CDR3 is TGTGCCAGCACCGAGCAGCCCTTCACGGGCACAGATACGCAGTATTTT. Translating it yields CASTEQPFTGTDTQYF.

J is TRBJ2-3 and V is TRBV11-2; D not resolved. Germline CDR1 reads SGHAT; CDR2 reads FQNNGV. The CDR3 contains 15 residues. Trimming cost V 0 bases and J 2 bases, with 9 bases left between them. For the CDR3, the DNA is TGTGCCAGCAGCTTAGAAGGCCAACACACAGATACGCAGTATTTT. It yields the protein CASSLEGQHTDTQYF.

This clone was seen a few times. The genes are TRBV5-6 and TRBJ2-7, with TRBD1 identical over 8 bases. V was clipped by 1 base and J by 3 bases; unmatched bases: 3. Per germline, CDR1 SGHDT and CDR2 YYEEEE. The CDR3 is 14 residues long. CDR3 sequence reads: CASSLQGARYEQYF. The CDR3 nucleotides are TGTGCCAGCAGCTTGCAGGGGGCTCGCTACGAGCAGTACTTC.

This chain joins TRBV7-2 and TRBJ2-7; the match to TRBD1 covers 9 bases. The V and J ends lost 5 bases and 6 bases, in that order; junction bases with no gene match: 5. The length of the CDR3 is 13 residues. Looked up from germline, CDR1 is SGHTA and CDR2 is FQGNSA. CDR3 protein: CASSLRTGVEQYF. CDR3 coding DNA: TGTGCCAGCAGCCTCCGGACAGGGGTCGAGCAGTACTTC.

This clone was detected only a few times. J is TRBJ2-5 and V is TRBV5-4; D could derive from TRBD1 or TRBD2 (6 bases each). The CDR3 spans 15 residues. Germline values: CDR1 SGHNT, CDR2 YYREEE (reference sequence). The ends were cut back, 2 bases at V and 1 base at J, with 12 bases in the middle. In DNA, the CDR3 is TGTGCCAGCAGCTTTGGAGGGACACTCCAAGAGACCCAGTACTTC. This codes for CASSFGGTLQETQYF.

This clone came up a few times. CDR3 residues: CASSPLTGRRETQYF. DNA for the CDR3: TGTGCCAGCAGCCCCCTTACAGGGAGAAGGGAGACCCAGTACTTC. The chain employs TRBV11-2 and TRBJ2-5, with D perhaps matching TRBD1 (6 bases). Per germline, CDR1 SGHAT and CDR2 FQNNGV. Between the trimmed V and J ends, which lost 5 bases and 5 bases, there was a span of 18 bases. There are 15 residues in the CDR3.

This clone occurred a few times. V is TRBV30 and J is TRBJ2-1, with TRBD2 matching 9 bases. The CDR3 spans 15 residues. Germline trimming cut 1 base from V and 3 bases from J; bases unmatched to any gene: 4. Germline V gene lookup returns CDR1 GTSNPN and CDR2 SVGIG (reference sequence). The CDR3 sequence: CAWSDSGRVYNEQFF. In DNA form, the CDR3 reads TGTGCCTGGAGTGATAGCGGGAGAGTCTACAATGAGCAGTTCTTC.

This clone was counted only a few times. The chain uses TRBV5-4 and TRBJ1-2; D possibly corresponds to TRBD1 (5 bases). This CDR3 has 12 amino acids. CDR1 and CDR2 from the germline V gene are SGHNT and YYREEE (reference sequence). Trimming pared 6 bases from V and 8 bases from J, leaving 14 bases between. The CDR3 nucleotides are TGTGCCAGCAACGGCCGGGACCAGGGCTACACCTTC. This codes for CASNGRDQGYTF.

The chain recombines TRBV11-3 with TRBJ1-1; D not certain. Germline CDR1 SGHNT, CDR2 YENEEA. The CDR3 contains 14 residues. Trimming pared 2 bases from V and 0 bases from J, leaving 7 bases between. The CDR3 DNA sequence: TGTGCCAGCAGCTTAAACAGTATGAACACTGAAGCTTTCTTT. Amino acid sequence: CASSLNSMNTEAFF.

This clone was seen only a few times. The chain uses TRBV7-9 and TRBJ1-1, with a possible D match to TRBD1 (5 bases). Per germline, CDR1 SEHNR and CDR2 FQNEAQ (reference sequence). The CDR3 has 13 residues. The V end lost 6 bases, the J end lost 4 bases, and 12 bases lay between the germline ends. The CDR3 region has the DNA TGTGCCAGCAGATTACTGGGGGGCACTGAAGCTTTCTTT. Translation gives CASRLLGGTEAFF.

This clone was picked up a small number of times. The V and J genes are TRBV2 and TRBJ1-2, with D possibly matching TRBD1 (6 bases). The CDR3 is 17 amino acids. Per the germline V gene, CDR1 is SNHLY and CDR2 is FYNNEI. V shed 0 bases and J shed 7 bases, with 21 bases lying between them. The CDR3 loop reads CASSEATPGRGAGGYTF. The CDR3 DNA reads TGTGCCAGCAGTGAAGCTACCCCGGGTAGGGGGGCAGGTGGCTACACCTTC.

This clone has just a few counts. The chain links TRBV29-1 to TRBJ2-5; no clear D gene. V lost 4 bases and J lost 12, with 21 bases in between. Germline loops: CDR1 SQVTM, CDR2 ANQGSEA. This CDR3 has 13 amino acids. The CDR3 sequence is CSVVHSAYVVEYF. DNA of the CDR3: TGCAGCGTTGTCCACAGCGCATACGTCGTGGAGTACTTC. Variable domain in full (rest from reference TRBV29-1 and TRBJ2-5): SAVISQKPSRDICQRGTSLTIQCQVDSQVTMMFWYRQQPGQSLTLIATANQGSEATYESGFVIDKFPISRPNLTFSTLTVSNMSPEDSSIYLCSVVHSAYVVEYFGPGTRLLVL.

This clone has just a few counts. The rearrangement uses TRBV5-1 and TRBJ2-2; TRBD1 matches 7 bases. The CDR3 covers 13 residues. The V and J ends lost 1 base and 6 bases, in that order; junction bases with no gene match: 0. Germline V lookup: CDR1 SGHRS, CDR2 YFSETQ. For the CDR3, the DNA is TGCGCCAGCAGCTTGCAGGGGGCCGGGGAGCTGTTTTTT. It specifies CASSLQGAGELFF. The full variable domain, completed using reference TRBV5-1 and TRBJ2-2, is KAGVTQTPRYLIKTRGQQVTLSCSPISGHRSVSWYQQTPGQGLQFLFEYFSETQRNKGNFPGRFSGRQFSNSRSEMNVSTLELGDSALYLCASSLQGAGELFFGEGSRLTVL.

On this clone: Other DNA sequences within the sample encode an identical CDR3. This chain connects TRBV30 to TRBJ2-7; a possible D gene is TRBD2 (6 bases). The V gene's germline CDR1 is GTSNPN and CDR2 SVGIG (reference sequence). V lost 0 bases and J lost 2, with 8 bases in between. The CDR3 extends over 13 amino acids. CDR3 coding DNA: TGTGCCTGGAGTGTCGGGGGTACCTACGAGCAGTACTTC. As protein: CAWSVGGTYEQYF.

This clone was found a few times. The chain joins TRBV4-3 to TRBJ2-7, with TRBD1 matching 7 bases. CDR1 is LGHNA, CDR2 YSLEER, per germline. The CDR3 consists of 15 residues. J was trimmed by 0 bases and V by 2 bases; bases with no gene match: 4. DNA of the CDR3: TGCGCCAGCAGCCAACGGACAGGACTCTCCTACGAGCAGTACTTC. It specifies CASSQRTGLSYEQYF.